The rows below give T cell receptor beta chains drawn from one sample of a study of OX40 agonist ivuxolimab in advanced cancers. Using immunoSEQ multiplex PCR, the repertoire was profiled, and TCRdb retains in-frame clones only, with some absent. The profile shows 45,000 or so clones, 80% of them singletons. The sequences come from CD4+ or CD8+ T cells sorted from blood, collected in a trial of the OX40 agonist ivuxolimab. The origin of the receptors is an adult with an advanced solid tumor such as melanoma, head and neck, liver or kidney cancer. Each CDR3 is given with its conserved first and last residue.

TRBV6-1,CASSEARGGVEKLFF
TRBV18,CASSLIGQGMNTEAFF
TRBV9,CASSVGQGRSYEQYF
TRBV11-2,CASSLAQGPSGYTF
TRBV4-3,CASSQELGGNQPQHF
TRBV7-5,CARSAHTNALAKNIQYF
TRBV5-1,CASSLGSGLANPDTQYF
TRBV6-1,CASSEGLGRITEAFF
TRBV6-1,CASSEVWGGYTF
TRBV5-8,CASSWGTGNLAKNIQYF